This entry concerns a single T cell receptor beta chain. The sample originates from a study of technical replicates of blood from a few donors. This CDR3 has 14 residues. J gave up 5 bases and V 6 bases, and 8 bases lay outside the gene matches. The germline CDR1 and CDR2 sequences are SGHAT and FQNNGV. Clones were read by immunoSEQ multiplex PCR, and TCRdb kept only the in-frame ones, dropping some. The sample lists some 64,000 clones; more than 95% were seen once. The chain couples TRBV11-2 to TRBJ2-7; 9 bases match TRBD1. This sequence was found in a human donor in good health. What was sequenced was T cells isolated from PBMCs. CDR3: CASSPPGQGDEQYF. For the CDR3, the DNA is TGTGCCAGCAGTCCTCCGGGACAGGGAGACGAGCAGTACTTC.